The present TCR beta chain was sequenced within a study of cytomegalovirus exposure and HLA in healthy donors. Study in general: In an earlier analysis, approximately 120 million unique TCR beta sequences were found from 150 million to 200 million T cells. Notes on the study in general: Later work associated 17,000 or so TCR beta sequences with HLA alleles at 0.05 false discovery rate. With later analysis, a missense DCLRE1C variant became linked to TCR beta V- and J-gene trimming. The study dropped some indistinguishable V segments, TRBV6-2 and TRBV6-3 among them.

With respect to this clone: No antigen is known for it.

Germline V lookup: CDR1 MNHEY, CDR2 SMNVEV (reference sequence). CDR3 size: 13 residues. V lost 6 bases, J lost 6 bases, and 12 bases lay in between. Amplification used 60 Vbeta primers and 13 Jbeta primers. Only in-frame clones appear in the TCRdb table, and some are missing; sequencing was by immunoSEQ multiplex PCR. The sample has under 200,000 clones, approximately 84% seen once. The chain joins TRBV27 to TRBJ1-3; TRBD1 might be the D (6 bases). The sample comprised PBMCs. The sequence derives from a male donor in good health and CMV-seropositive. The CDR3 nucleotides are TGTGCCAGCAGGAGGACAGCTTCAAACACCATATATTTT. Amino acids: CASRRTASNTIYF.